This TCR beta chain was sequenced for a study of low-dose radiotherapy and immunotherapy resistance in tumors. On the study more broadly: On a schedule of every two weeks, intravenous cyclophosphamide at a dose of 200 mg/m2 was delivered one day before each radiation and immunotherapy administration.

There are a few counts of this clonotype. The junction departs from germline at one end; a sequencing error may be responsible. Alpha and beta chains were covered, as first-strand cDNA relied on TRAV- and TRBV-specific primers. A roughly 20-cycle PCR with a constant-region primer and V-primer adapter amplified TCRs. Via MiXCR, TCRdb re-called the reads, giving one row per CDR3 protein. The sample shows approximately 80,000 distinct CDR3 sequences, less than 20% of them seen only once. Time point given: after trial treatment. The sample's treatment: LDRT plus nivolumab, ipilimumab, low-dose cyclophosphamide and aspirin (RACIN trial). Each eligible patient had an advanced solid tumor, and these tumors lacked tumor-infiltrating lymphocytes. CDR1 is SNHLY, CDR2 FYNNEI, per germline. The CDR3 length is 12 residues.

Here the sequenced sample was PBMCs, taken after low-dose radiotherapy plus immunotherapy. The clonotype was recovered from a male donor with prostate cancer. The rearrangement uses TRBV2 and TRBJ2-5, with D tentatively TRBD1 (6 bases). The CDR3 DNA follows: TGTGCCAGCACTGAAGGGGGAGAGACCCAGTACTTC. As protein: CASTEGGETQYF.